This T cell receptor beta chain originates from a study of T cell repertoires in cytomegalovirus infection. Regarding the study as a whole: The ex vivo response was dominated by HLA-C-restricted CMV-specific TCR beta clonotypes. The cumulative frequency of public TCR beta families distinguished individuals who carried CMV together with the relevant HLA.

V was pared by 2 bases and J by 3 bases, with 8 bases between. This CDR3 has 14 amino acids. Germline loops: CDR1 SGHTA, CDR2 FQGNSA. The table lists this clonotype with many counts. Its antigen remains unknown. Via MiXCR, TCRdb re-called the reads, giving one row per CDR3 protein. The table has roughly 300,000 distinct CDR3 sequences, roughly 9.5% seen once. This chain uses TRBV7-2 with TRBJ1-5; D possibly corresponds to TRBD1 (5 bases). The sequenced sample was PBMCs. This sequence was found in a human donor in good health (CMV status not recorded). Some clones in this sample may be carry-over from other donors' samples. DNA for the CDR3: TGTGCCAGCAGCTTAAACAGGAACAATCAGCCCCAGCATTTT. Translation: CASSLNRNNQPQHF.